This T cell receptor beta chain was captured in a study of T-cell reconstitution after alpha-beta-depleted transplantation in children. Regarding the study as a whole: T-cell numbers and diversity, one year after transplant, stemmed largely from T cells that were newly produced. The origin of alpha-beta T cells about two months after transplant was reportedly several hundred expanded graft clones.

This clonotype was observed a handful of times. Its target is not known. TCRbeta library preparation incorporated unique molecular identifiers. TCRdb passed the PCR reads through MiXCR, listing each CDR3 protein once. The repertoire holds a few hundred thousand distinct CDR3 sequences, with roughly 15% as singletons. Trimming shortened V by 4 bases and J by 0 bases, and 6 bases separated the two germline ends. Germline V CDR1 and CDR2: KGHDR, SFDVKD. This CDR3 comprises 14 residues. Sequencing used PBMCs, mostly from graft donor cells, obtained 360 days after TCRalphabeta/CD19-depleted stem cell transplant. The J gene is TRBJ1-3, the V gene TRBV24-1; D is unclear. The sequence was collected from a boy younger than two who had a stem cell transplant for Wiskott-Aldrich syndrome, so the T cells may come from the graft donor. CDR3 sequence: CATSDRSSGNTIYF. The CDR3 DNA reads TGTGCCACCAGTGACCGCTCCTCTGGAAACACCATATATTTT.